This TCR beta chain was documented in a study of identical twins. MiXCR, run by TCRdb on the 5' RACE reads, gives a single entry per CDR3 protein. The sample has approximately 890,000 distinct CDR3 sequences, around an eighth seen once. V lost 1 base, J lost 7 bases, and 2 bases stayed unmatched. This CDR3 contains 14 residues. Germline CDR1 is SGHTA and CDR2 is FQGNSA. These data were likewise used in another study, on yellow fever vaccine responses in identical twins.

Sequences were obtained from PBMCs. J is TRBJ2-2 and V is TRBV7-2; 8 bases are a match to TRBD2. This TCR derives from a woman between 18 and 29 years old in good health. CDR3 protein: CASSLGGGIGELFF. The DNA for the CDR3 is TGTGCCAGCAGCTTAGGCGGGGGGATCGGGGAGCTGTTTTTT.